This T cell receptor beta chain was observed in a study of CD8+CD57+ T cells in acquired aplastic anemia listed by TCRdb under 2018. For context, the study as a whole: Extracted DNA from sorted CD4+ and CD8+ cells averaged approximately 3 ug, ranging from roughly 0.17 to 27.4 ug. Healthy donor samples averaged about 9.9 million reads for CD4+ and roughly 12 million for CD8+ cells.

Genomic DNA served as template for TCR beta VDJ combination and CDR3 sequence profiling. An Illumina HiSeq 2000 was used for TCR repertoire sequencing. Processing in the source paper ran as follows. Repertoire assessment relied on Simpson's diversity index, CDR3 size and DJ length profiles, and TRBV/TRBJ rearrangement plots. Whichever DNA sequence was most abundant in the deep sequencing data was defined as the immunodominant clone. CDR3 amino acid sequences were screened for sharing across subjects and compared with published repertoires and the VDJdb database. The public reads were reprocessed in TCRdb via fastp at Q25 and MiXCR, keeping in-frame beta chains. Rows merge per CDR3 protein into single entries with the most common DNA and genes. The authors' filters were not applied to this entry. A total of some 170,000 distinct CDR3 sequences appear in this sample, 35% to 55% of them only once. Jointly, the top ten make up 1.1% of the sample.

As concerns this clonotype: This receptor's antigen is unknown. At one boundary the junction diverges from the germline segment, which might be a read error.

In this study, sorted CD4+ and CD8+ T cells from the blood of healthy subjects and of severe aplastic anemia patients had their TCR repertoires deep-sequenced. Ficoll-Paque density gradient centrifugation was used to isolate peripheral blood mononuclear cells. Before DNA extraction, CD4+ and CD8+ T cells were sorted with FACS or magnetic beads. Broader findings and caveats from the paper: Between patients and healthy controls, no significant difference in CD8+ Simpson's diversity was found (P=0.060). Roughly 30 CD8+ CDR3 sequences were found to be shared between patients and controls, but these sequences appeared to be highly expressed in patients and within the immunodominant clones of the patients.

Including cysteine and phenylalanine, the CDR3 has 17 amino acids. Solely the CDR3 DNA is kept, with 51 bases framed from the first base. CDR1 and CDR2 are drawn from the germline V gene (reference sequence): LNHDA, SQIVND. This chain joins TRBV19 to TRBJ2-3; TRBD2 aligns with 14 central bases. The source material was sorted CD4+, CD8+, or CD8+CD57+ T cells (not recorded which) from PBMCs. This TCR derives from a human donor in good health. The CDR3 loop reads CASSPAGLAGGRDTQYF. The sequenced DNA: TGTGCCAGTAGTCCGGCTGGACTAGCGGGGGGCAGGGATACGCAGTACTTT.